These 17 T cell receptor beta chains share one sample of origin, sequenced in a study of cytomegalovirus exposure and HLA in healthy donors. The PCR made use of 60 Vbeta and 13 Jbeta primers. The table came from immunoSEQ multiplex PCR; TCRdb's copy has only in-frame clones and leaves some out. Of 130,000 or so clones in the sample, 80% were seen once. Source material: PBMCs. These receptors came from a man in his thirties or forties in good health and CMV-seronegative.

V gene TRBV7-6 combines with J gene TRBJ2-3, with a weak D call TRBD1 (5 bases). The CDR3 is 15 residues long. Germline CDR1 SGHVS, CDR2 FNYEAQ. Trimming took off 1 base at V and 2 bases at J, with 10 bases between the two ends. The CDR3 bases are TGTGCCAGCAGCTTAGACAGGCTAGACACAGATACGCAGTATTTT. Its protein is CASSLDRLDTDTQYF.

The CDR3 sequence: CASSLSVMGYGLGGLYEQFF. CDR3 nucleotide sequence: TGTGCCAGCAGTTTATCAGTCATGGGGTACGGTCTTGGGGGACTGTATGAGCAGTTCTTC. The rearrangement links TRBV27 to TRBJ2-1; possibly TRBD2 for D (6 bases). V dropped 0 bases and J dropped 8 bases, with 29 bases sitting between them. In germline, CDR1 is MNHEY, CDR2 SMNVEV (reference sequence). There are 20 residues in the CDR3.

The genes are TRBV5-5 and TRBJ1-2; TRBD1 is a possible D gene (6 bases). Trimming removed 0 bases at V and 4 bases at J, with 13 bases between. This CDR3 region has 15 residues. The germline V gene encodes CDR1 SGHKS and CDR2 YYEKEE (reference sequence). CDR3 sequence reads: CASSLVQGLGYGYTF. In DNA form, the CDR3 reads TGTGCCAGCAGCTTGGTACAGGGTCTCGGCTATGGCTACACCTTC.

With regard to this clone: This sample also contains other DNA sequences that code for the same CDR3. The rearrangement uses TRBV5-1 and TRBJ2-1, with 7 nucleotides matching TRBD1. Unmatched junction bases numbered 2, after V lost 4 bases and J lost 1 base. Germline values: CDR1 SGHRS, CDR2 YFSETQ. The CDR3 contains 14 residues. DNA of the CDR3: TGCGCCAGCAGCCTCAGGGGGTCCTACAATGAGCAGTTCTTC. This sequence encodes CASSLRGSYNEQFF. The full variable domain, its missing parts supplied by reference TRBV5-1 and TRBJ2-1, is KAGVTQTPRYLIKTRGQQVTLSCSPISGHRSVSWYQQTPGQGLQFLFEYFSETQRNKGNFPGRFSGRQFSNSRSEMNVSTLELGDSALYLCASSLRGSYNEQFFGPGTRLTVL.

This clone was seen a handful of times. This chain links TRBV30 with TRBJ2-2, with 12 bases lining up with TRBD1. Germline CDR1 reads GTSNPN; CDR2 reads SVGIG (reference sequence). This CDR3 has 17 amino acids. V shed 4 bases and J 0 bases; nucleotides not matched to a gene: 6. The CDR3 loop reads CAWKGQGASPNTGELFF. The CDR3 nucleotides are TGTGCCTGGAAGGGACAGGGGGCATCGCCGAACACCGGGGAGCTGTTTTTT.

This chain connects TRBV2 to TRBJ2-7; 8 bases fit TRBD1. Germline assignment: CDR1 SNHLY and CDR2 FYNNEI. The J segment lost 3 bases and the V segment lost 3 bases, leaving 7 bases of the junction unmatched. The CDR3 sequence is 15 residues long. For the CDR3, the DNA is TGTGCCAGCAGTGAGACAGGGGAGCGGATCTACGAGCAGTACTTC. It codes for CASSETGERIYEQYF.

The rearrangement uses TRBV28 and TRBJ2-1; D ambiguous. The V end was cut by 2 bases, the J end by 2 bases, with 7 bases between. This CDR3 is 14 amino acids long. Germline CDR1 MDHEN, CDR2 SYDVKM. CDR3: CASSLPVAYNEQFF. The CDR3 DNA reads TGTGCCAGCAGTTTACCGGTGGCCTACAATGAGCAGTTCTTC.

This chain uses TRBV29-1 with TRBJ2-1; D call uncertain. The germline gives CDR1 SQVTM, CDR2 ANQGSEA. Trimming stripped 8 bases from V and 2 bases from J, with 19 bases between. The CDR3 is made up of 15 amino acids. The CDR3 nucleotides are TGCAGCACCTTTGGCCGGGTCTCGGCCTACAATGAGCAGTTCTTC. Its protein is CSTFGRVSAYNEQFF.

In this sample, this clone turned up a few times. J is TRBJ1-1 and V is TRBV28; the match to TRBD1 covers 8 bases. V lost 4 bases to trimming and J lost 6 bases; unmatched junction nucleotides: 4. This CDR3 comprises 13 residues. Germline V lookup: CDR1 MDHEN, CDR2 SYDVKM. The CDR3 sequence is CASSSGQGSEAFF. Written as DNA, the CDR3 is TGTGCCAGCAGTTCCGGACAGGGTTCTGAAGCTTTCTTT. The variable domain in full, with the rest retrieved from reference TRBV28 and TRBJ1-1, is DVKVTQSSRYLVKRTGEKVFLECVQDMDHENMFWYRQDPGLGLRLIYFSYDVKMKEKGDIPEGYSVSREKKERFSLILESASTNQTSMYLCASSSGQGSEAFFGQGTRLTVV.

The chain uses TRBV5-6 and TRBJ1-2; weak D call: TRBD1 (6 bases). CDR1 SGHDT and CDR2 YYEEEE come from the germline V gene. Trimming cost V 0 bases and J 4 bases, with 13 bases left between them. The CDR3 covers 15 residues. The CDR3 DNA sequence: TGTGCCAGCAGCTTGGTCGGGGGGCCCGGCTATGGCTACACCTTC. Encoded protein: CASSLVGGPGYGYTF. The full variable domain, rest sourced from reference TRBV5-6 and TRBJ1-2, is DAGVTQSPTHLIKTRGQQVTLRCSPKSGHDTVSWYQQALGQGPQFIFQYYEEEERQRGNFPDRFSGHQFPNYSSELNVNALLLGDSALYLCASSLVGGPGYGYTFGSGTRLTVV.

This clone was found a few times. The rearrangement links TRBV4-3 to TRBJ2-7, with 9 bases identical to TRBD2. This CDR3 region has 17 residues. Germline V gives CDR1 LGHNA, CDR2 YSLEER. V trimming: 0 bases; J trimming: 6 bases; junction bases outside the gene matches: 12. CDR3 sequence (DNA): TGCGCCAGCAGCCAAGACGGGCTAGCGGGAACTCCGGGCGAGCAGTACTTC. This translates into CASSQDGLAGTPGEQYF.

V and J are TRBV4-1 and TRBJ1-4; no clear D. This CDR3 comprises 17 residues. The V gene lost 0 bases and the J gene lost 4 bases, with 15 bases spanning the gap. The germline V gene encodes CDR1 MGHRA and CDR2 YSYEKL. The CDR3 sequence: CASSQDKAGAGNEKLFF. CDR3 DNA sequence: TGCGCCAGCAGCCAAGATAAGGCGGGAGCAGGTAATGAAAAACTGTTTTTT.

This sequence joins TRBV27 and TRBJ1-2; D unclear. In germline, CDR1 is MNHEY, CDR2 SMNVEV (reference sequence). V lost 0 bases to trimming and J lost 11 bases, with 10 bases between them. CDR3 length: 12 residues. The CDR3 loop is CASSLSGAPYTF. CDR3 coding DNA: TGTGCCAGCAGTTTATCGGGCGCCCCATACACCTTC.

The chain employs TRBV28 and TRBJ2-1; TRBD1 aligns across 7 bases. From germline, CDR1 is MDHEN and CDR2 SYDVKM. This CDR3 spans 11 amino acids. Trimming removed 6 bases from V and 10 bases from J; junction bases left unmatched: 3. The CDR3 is CASSLGQEQFF. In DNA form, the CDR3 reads TGTGCCAGCAGCCTGGGACAGGAGCAGTTCTTC.

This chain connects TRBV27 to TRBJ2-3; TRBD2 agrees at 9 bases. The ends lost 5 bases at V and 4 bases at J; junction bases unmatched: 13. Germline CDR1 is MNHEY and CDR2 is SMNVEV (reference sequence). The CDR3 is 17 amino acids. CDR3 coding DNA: TGTGCCAGCAGTCCGGGTTGGCTAGCGGGATTACCAGATACGCAGTATTTT. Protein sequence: CASSPGWLAGLPDTQYF.

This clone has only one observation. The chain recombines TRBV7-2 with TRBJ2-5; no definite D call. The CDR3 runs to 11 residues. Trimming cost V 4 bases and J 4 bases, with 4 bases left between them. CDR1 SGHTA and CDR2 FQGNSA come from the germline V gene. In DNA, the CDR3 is TGTGCCAGCAGCTCTACAGAGACCCAGTACTTC. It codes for CASSSTETQYF.

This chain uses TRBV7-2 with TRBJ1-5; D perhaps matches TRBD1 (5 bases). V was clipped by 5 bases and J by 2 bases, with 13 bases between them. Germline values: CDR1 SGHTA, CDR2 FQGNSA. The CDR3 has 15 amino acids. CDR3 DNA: TGTGCCAGCAGCCCCGGGCAGGGTGGCAATCAGCCCCAGCATTTT. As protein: CASSPGQGGNQPQHF.